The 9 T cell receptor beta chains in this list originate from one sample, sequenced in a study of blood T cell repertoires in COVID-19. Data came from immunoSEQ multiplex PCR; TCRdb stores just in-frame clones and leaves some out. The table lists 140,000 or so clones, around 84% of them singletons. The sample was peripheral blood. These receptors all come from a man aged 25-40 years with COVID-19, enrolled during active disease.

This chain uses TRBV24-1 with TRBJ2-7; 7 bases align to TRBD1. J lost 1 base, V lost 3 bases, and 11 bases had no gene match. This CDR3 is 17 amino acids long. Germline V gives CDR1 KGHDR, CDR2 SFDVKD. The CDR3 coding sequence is TGTGCCACCAGTGATCCTCGCCCAGGACAGGAGTCCTACGAGCAGTACTTC. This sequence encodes CATSDPRPGQESYEQYF.

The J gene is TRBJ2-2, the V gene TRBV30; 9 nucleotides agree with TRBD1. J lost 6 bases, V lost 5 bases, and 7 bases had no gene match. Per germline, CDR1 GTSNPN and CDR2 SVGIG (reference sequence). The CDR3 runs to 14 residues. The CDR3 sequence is CAWSGQGGAGELFF. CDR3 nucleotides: TGTGCCTGGTCGGGACAGGGAGGGGCCGGGGAGCTGTTTTTT. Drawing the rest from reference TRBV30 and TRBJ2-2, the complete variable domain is SQTIHQWPATLVQPVGSPLSLECTVEGTSNPNLYWYRQAAGRGLQLLFYSVGIGQISSEVPQNLSASRPQDRQFILSSKKLLLSDSGFYLCAWSGQGGAGELFFGEGSRLTVL.

CDR3 coding DNA: TGTGCCAGCAGTTCCGCTGTGGCCGAGCAGTACTTC. Amino acids: CASSSAVAEQYF. The chain couples TRBV28 to TRBJ2-7; D is undetermined. In germline, CDR1 is MDHEN, CDR2 SYDVKM. The CDR3 is 12 amino acids. With 4 bases removed from V and 6 bases from J, the gap between germline ends came to 10 bases.

This chain's CDR3 is CASSKGTGAYNEQFF. CDR3 in DNA: TGTGCCAGCAGCAAAGGGACAGGGGCCTACAATGAGCAGTTCTTC. The rearrangement joins TRBV28 to TRBJ2-1, with 10 nucleotides matching TRBD1. The CDR3 runs to 15 residues. The germline CDR1 and CDR2 sequences are MDHEN and SYDVKM. V shed 6 bases and J 2 bases; nucleotides not matched to a gene: 4.

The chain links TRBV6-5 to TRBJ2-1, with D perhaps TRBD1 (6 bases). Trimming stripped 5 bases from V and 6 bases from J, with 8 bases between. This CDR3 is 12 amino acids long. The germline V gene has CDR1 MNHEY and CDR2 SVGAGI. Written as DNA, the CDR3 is TGTGCCAGCAGTAGAGGGGGCAATGAGCAGTTCTTC. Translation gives CASSRGGNEQFF.

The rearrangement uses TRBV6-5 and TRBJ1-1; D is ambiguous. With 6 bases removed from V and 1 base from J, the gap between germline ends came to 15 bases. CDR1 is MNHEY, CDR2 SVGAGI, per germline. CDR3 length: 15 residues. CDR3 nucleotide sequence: TGTGCCAGCAGCCCCAATGGACTTACGAACACTGAAGCTTTCTTT. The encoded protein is CASSPNGLTNTEAFF.

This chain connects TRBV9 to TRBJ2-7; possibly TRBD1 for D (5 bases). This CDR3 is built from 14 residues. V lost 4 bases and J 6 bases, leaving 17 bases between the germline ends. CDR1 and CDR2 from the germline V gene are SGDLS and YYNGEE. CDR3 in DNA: TGTGCCAGCAGCCCCACCCCTACAGGTGTCGAGCAGTACTTC. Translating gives CASSPTPTGVEQYF.

For the CDR3, the DNA is TGTGCCAGCAGTGAGACTAGCGGGACTACCTACGAGCAGTACTTC. Translating gives CASSETSGTTYEQYF. V gene TRBV25-1 combines with J gene TRBJ2-7; 11 bases line up with TRBD2. The CDR3 contains 15 residues. V shed 3 bases, J shed 2 bases, and the junction held 3 bases outside the gene matches. Germline V gene lookup returns CDR1 MGHDK and CDR2 SYGVNS.

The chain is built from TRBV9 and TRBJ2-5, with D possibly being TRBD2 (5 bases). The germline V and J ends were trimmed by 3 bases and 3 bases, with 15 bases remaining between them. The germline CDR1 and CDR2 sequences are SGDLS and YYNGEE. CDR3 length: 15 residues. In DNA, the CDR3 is TGTGCCAGCAGCGACCCCGTCAAAGCGGAAGAGACCCAGTACTTC. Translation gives CASSDPVKAEETQYF.